This T cell receptor beta chain was captured in a study of blood T cell repertoires in COVID-19. The overall study: Sites across the United States, Italy and Spain contributed samples from acute and convalescent COVID-19. The analysed material was cDNA or gDNA that came from T cells, B-cell-depleted T cells, or PBMCs.

Authors' methods: Estimates of nucleated cell counts were drawn from the amplification of reference gene primers. Only in-frame clones appear in the TCRdb table, and some are missing; sequencing was by immunoSEQ multiplex PCR. That table furnishes V, J and clone size, whereas the DNA furnished D and trimming. The sample yields some 120,000 clones, around 82% seen once. The length of the CDR3 is 14 residues. V shed 1 base and J shed 7 bases, with 11 bases lying between them. Germline CDR1 and CDR2: SGHRS and YFSETQ. The sequencing sample was made of peripheral blood. V and J are TRBV5-1 and TRBJ1-4, with D tentatively TRBD1 (6 bases). The receptor was isolated from a man older than 75 with active or convalescent COVID-19. The CDR3 region has the DNA TGCGCCAGCAGCTTGCGAACAGGGACTGAAAAACTGTTTTTT. Residues: CASSLRTGTEKLFF.